This paragraph covers one T cell receptor (beta chain) sequence. These data belong to a study of blood T cell repertoires in COVID-19. Sequenced by immunoSEQ multiplex PCR; TCRdb stores in-frame clones only, minus some. The table records about 120,000 clones, roughly 88% of them present only once. Germline CDR1 reads KGHSH; CDR2 reads LQKENI. J was trimmed by 8 bases and V by 3 bases; bases with no gene match: 7. The CDR3 has 15 residues. Specimen: peripheral blood. The V gene is TRBV18, the J gene TRBJ1-4; TRBD1 matches at 9 bases. The source of this sequence is a man aged 50 to 59 with acute or convalescent COVID-19. The DNA for the CDR3 is TGTGCCAGCTCACCGAAGACAGGGGGTGGCGAAAAACTGTTTTTT. Protein sequence: CASSPKTGGGEKLFF.